Shown below are 15 T cell receptor beta chains from a single sample sequenced in a study of blood T cells in healthy people across ages (dated by TCRdb to about 2015). The library came from 5' RACE. Instrument used: Illumina HiSeq 2500. A second roughly 7 to 12 cycle PCR used a sample-barcoded 5' primer and a J-beta primer mix. The raw public data were reprocessed by TCRdb itself: fastp quality trimming at Q25, MiXCR clonotype calling, in-frame beta chains only. CDR3 protein sequences are deduplicated, and each keeps its most common genes and DNA. Across this sample there are under 700,000 distinct CDR3 sequences, with 20% to 30% seen only once. Clones ranked in the top ten supply around 10% of the sample. The same specimen was also included in a second study, on T cells of mothers and their children.

The sample was blood. The receptors shown here come from a boy younger than 18 in good health.

The chain carries TRBV11-2 and TRBJ2-5; 11 positions match TRBD1. CDR1 is SGHAT, CDR2 FQNNGV, per germline. The CDR3 loop spans 15 amino acids. The V segment lost 7 bases and the J segment 4 bases; nucleotides outside the gene matches: 8. The CDR3: CASTKSGTGGETQYF. The CDR3 DNA reads TGTGCCAGCACTAAATCCGGGACAGGGGGAGAGACCCAGTACTTC.

V is TRBV7-2 and J is TRBJ2-7; 7 bases match TRBD2. The CDR3 runs to 15 residues. V lost 8 bases to trimming and J lost 3 bases; unmatched junction nucleotides: 13. The V gene's germline CDR1 is SGHTA and CDR2 FQGNSA. For the CDR3, the DNA is TGTGCCAGCCGCCCAGGCGGGGGACTCTACTACGAGCAGTACTTC. It specifies CASRPGGGLYYEQYF.

The V gene is TRBV28, the J gene TRBJ2-7, with 8 bases identical to TRBD1. This CDR3 has 15 amino acids. Germline V gene sequence: CDR1 MDHEN, CDR2 SYDVKM. Trimming at V came to 7 bases and at J to 2 bases, leaving 10 bases not matched to a gene. Here the CDR3 reads CASNGSGTGTYEQYF. The CDR3 coding sequence is TGTGCCAGCAATGGCTCCGGGACAGGCACCTACGAGCAGTACTTC. Full variable domain (missing parts from reference TRBV28 and TRBJ2-7): DVKVTQSSRYLVKRTGEKVFLECVQDMDHENMFWYRQDPGLGLRLIYFSYDVKMKEKGDIPEGYSVSREKKERFSLILESASTNQTSMYLCASNGSGTGTYEQYFGPGTRLTVT.

This chain links TRBV12-3 or TRBV12-4 with TRBJ2-2; 9 bases agree with TRBD1. The V gene end was trimmed by 5 bases and the J gene end by 7 bases; junction bases not matched to a gene: 8. This CDR3 spans 15 amino acids. The CDR3 sequence is CASSTRQGVNGELFF. For the CDR3, the DNA is TGTGCCAGCAGTACCCGACAGGGGGTGAACGGGGAGCTGTTTTTT.

This chain uses TRBV28 with TRBJ2-6, with TRBD1 identical over 7 bases. CDR3 length equals 17 residues. J lost 1 base, V lost 5 bases, and 8 bases had no gene match. Per the germline V gene, CDR1 is MDHEN and CDR2 is SYDVKM. This chain's CDR3 is CASSQWDRRSGANVLTF. The CDR3 DNA reads as TGTGCCAGCAGTCAATGGGACAGAAGATCTGGGGCCAACGTCCTGACTTTC.

The table lists this clonotype with a few counts. V and J are TRBV9 and TRBJ1-4; possibly TRBD1 for D (6 bases). The length of the CDR3 is 15 residues. The V end was cut by 2 bases, the J end by 10 bases, with 18 bases between. CDR1 SGDLS and CDR2 YYNGEE come from the germline V gene. For the CDR3, the DNA is TGTGCCAGCAGCGTGGAGGGGAACAGGGCCGGAAAACTGTTTTTT. Its protein product is CASSVEGNRAGKLFF.

This clonotype was picked up a small number of times. The chain uses TRBV7-2 and TRBJ1-5; 7 bases align to TRBD1. CDR3 length: 16 residues. Germline CDR1 and CDR2: SGHTA and FQGNSA. With 1 base clipped from V and 5 bases from J, the junction kept 8 bases outside the gene matches. CDR3 sequence (DNA): TGTGCCAGCAGCTTAGGGGTGCCCGACAGGGATCAGCCCCAGCATTTT. Translation: CASSLGVPDRDQPQHF.

This clonotype was recorded a few times. CDR3 in DNA: TGCAGTGCTAGAGTGACAGGGAGGGAGACCCAGTACTTC. Amino acid sequence: CSARVTGRETQYF. The chain uses TRBV20-1 and TRBJ2-5; D is possibly TRBD1 (7 bases). The CDR3 runs 13 residues. Germline values: CDR1 DFQATT, CDR2 SNEGSKA (reference sequence). The ends were cut back, 1 base at V and 5 bases at J, with 11 bases in the middle.

The chain carries TRBV12-3 or TRBV12-4 and TRBJ1-2; no clear D gene. Trimming removed 0 bases from V and 4 bases from J, with 9 bases in between. The CDR3 consists of 14 residues. Here the CDR3 DNA reads TGTGCCAGCAGTTTAGCTTTATCACCCTATGGCTACACCTTC. This codes for CASSLALSPYGYTF.

V is TRBV6-2 or TRBV6-3 and J is TRBJ2-1; D is uncertain. There are 17 residues in the CDR3. Germline V gives CDR1 MNHEY, CDR2 SVGEGT. The V gene lost 2 bases and the J gene lost 5 bases, with 19 bases spanning the gap. The CDR3 here is CASSYRANGPWDNEQFF. The CDR3 DNA reads TGTGCCAGCAGTTACCGGGCGAACGGACCCTGGGACAATGAGCAGTTCTTC.

The V call is TRBV27, the J call TRBJ2-3, with TRBD1 identical over 8 bases. Germline loops: CDR1 MNHEY, CDR2 SMNVEV (reference sequence). This CDR3 region has 16 residues. V shed 5 bases, J shed 2 bases, and the junction held 9 bases outside the gene matches. This CDR3 is CASSPAGGSHTDTQYF. The CDR3 DNA is TGTGCCAGCAGTCCAGCAGGGGGCTCCCACACAGATACGCAGTATTTT.

This clonotype was seen repeatedly, ten times or more. The rearrangement joins TRBV29-1 to TRBJ2-5; TRBD1 might be the D (6 bases). The germline V gene encodes CDR1 SQVTM and CDR2 ANQGSEA. This CDR3 has 14 amino acids. Trimming took 7 bases from V and 4 from J, leaving 19 bases between them. The CDR3 reads CSARDRLRGETQYF. DNA of the CDR3: TGCAGCGCCCGAGACAGGTTAAGGGGAGAGACCCAGTACTTC.

The rearrangement joins TRBV2 to TRBJ2-3; 9 bases align to TRBD1. After removal of 6 bases from V and 3 bases from J, the junction contained 7 bases not matched to a gene. Germline CDR1 and CDR2: SNHLY and FYNNEI. The CDR3 has 15 amino acids. The CDR3 reads CASSYDRGKTDTQYF. For the CDR3, the DNA is TGTGCCAGCAGCTACGACAGGGGGAAAACAGATACGCAGTATTTT.

This clonotype was recorded only once. The V call is TRBV7-9, the J call TRBJ1-6; D gene unclear. This CDR3 contains 12 residues. Between the trimmed V and J ends, which lost 3 bases and 8 bases, there was a span of 5 bases. The V gene's germline CDR1 is SEHNR and CDR2 FQNEAQ (reference sequence). Written as DNA, the CDR3 is TGTGCCAGCAGCTTCCCCGATTCACCCCTCCACTTT. This translates into CASSFPDSPLHF.

The chain joins TRBV5-1 to TRBJ2-5; perhaps D is TRBD1 or TRBD2 (5 bases each). V was pared by 4 bases and J by 12 bases, with 25 bases between. This CDR3 region has 15 residues. Germline lookup yields CDR1 SGHRS and CDR2 YFSETQ. In nucleotides, the CDR3 is TGCGCCAGCAGCCCCTTCGGGACGCGAGGGGAGACTAAGTACTTC. It encodes CASSPFGTRGETKYF.